These T cell receptor beta chains were read from a single sample in a study of cytomegalovirus exposure and HLA in healthy donors. Generated by immunoSEQ multiplex PCR, the TCRdb table keeps only in-frame clones and is missing some. The sample carries around 200,000 clones, roughly four fifths recorded once. Sequences were obtained from PBMCs. The receptors originated from a man aged 45 to 65 in good health and CMV-seronegative. CDR3s include the opening cysteine and the closing phenylalanine or tryptophan. The order of the fields is V gene, J gene, D gene, clone size, CDR3 protein, CDR3 DNA. A D gene is named only where the DNA matches it firmly. Clone size is shown for a subset of rows, as once, few, many or a class of expanded clone.

v_gene: TRBV5-8; j_gene: TRBJ2-4; d_gene: -; abundance: -; CDR3aa: CASSLGRFAKNIQYF; CDR3nt: TGTGCCAGCAGCTTGGGCAGGTTCGCCAAAAACATTCAGTACTTC
v_gene: TRBV7-9; j_gene: TRBJ2-7; d_gene: TRBD1; abundance: -; CDR3aa: CASSLGTGSLYEQYF; CDR3nt: TGTGCCAGCAGCCTAGGGACAGGGAGCCTCTACGAGCAGTACTTC
v_gene: TRBV7-6; j_gene: TRBJ1-4; d_gene: TRBD1; abundance: -; CDR3aa: CASSLAGTATLTNEKLFF; CDR3nt: TGTGCCAGCAGCTTGGCCGGGACAGCCACTTTAACTAATGAAAAACTGTTTTTT
v_gene: TRBV6-6; j_gene: TRBJ1-4; d_gene: -; abundance: -; CDR3aa: CASRQGPTNEKLFF; CDR3nt: TGTGCCAGCAGACAGGGTCCAACTAATGAAAAACTGTTTTTT
v_gene: TRBV7-2; j_gene: TRBJ2-5; d_gene: TRBD2; abundance: -; CDR3aa: CASSIGGGRETQYF; CDR3nt: TGTGCCAGCAGCATCGGGGGGGGCCGGGAGACCCAGTACTTC
v_gene: TRBV4-3; j_gene: TRBJ2-4; d_gene: TRBD2; abundance: few; CDR3aa: CASSQDRGGVGLAKNIQYF; CDR3nt: TGCGCCAGCAGCCAAGATCGGGGAGGGGTGGGACTAGCCAAAAACATTCAGTACTTC
v_gene: TRBV28; j_gene: TRBJ1-5; d_gene: -; abundance: -; CDR3aa: CASSPSVRNQPQHF; CDR3nt: TGTGCCAGCAGTCCCAGCGTGAGGAACCAGCCCCAGCATTTT
v_gene: TRBV2; j_gene: TRBJ1-2; d_gene: TRBD1; abundance: -; CDR3aa: CASRDGGGAYGYTF; CDR3nt: TGTGCCAGCAGGGACGGAGGGGGCGCCTATGGCTACACCTTC
v_gene: TRBV27; j_gene: TRBJ1-5; d_gene: -; abundance: -; CDR3aa: CASSPAGNWQPQHF; CDR3nt: TGTGCCAGCAGCCCGGCGGGGAATTGGCAGCCCCAGCATTTT
v_gene: TRBV28; j_gene: TRBJ2-5; d_gene: TRBD1; abundance: -; CDR3aa: CASSFFRQGRVGETQYF; CDR3nt: TGTGCCAGCAGTTTCTTCCGACAGGGGCGCGTAGGAGAGACCCAGTACTTC
v_gene: TRBV18; j_gene: TRBJ1-3; d_gene: -; abundance: few; CDR3aa: CASSPRKGDAGNTIYF; CDR3nt: TGTGCCAGCTCACCACGAAAGGGGGATGCTGGAAACACCATATATTTT
v_gene: TRBV7-2; j_gene: TRBJ2-1; d_gene: -; abundance: -; CDR3aa: CASSLGFTSYNEQFF; CDR3nt: TGTGCCAGCAGCTTGGGCTTCACAAGCTACAATGAGCAGTTCTTC
v_gene: TRBV2; j_gene: TRBJ1-4; d_gene: -; abundance: -; CDR3aa: CASGSTTTNEKLFF; CDR3nt: TGTGCCAGCGGAAGCACTACAACTAATGAAAAACTGTTTTTT
v_gene: TRBV5-1; j_gene: TRBJ1-1; d_gene: TRBD1; abundance: -; CDR3aa: CASSWNPGQTNTEAFF; CDR3nt: TGCGCCAGCAGCTGGAACCCGGGACAGACGAACACTGAAGCTTTCTTT
v_gene: TRBV9; j_gene: TRBJ1-1; d_gene: TRBD1; abundance: -; CDR3aa: CASSAYGTGRAFF; CDR3nt: TGTGCCAGCAGCGCCTATGGGACAGGGAGGGCTTTCTTT
v_gene: TRBV27; j_gene: TRBJ1-6; d_gene: -; abundance: -; CDR3aa: CASSTRVFNSPLHF; CDR3nt: TGTGCCAGCAGTACCAGGGTTTTTAATTCACCCCTCCACTTT
v_gene: TRBV9; j_gene: TRBJ2-3; d_gene: TRBD2; abundance: -; CDR3aa: CASSGGLAGVFTDTQYF; CDR3nt: TGTGCCAGCAGTGGAGGACTAGCGGGGGTTTTCACAGATACGCAGTATTTT
v_gene: TRBV4-3; j_gene: TRBJ1-4; d_gene: TRBD1; abundance: few; CDR3aa: CASSQGRGTGDEKLFF; CDR3nt: TGCGCCAGCAGCCAAGGTCGGGGGACAGGGGATGAAAAACTGTTTTTT
v_gene: TRBV28; j_gene: TRBJ1-3; d_gene: TRBD1; abundance: -; CDR3aa: CASSHRDRGSGNTIYF; CDR3nt: TGTGCCAGCAGTCATCGGGACAGGGGGAGCGGAAACACCATATATTTT
v_gene: TRBV10-3; j_gene: TRBJ1-1; d_gene: -; abundance: -; CDR3aa: CAISEGRSNTEAFF; CDR3nt: TGTGCCATCAGTGAGGGGCGTTCGAACACTGAAGCTTTCTTT
v_gene: TRBV18; j_gene: TRBJ1-5; d_gene: -; abundance: few; CDR3aa: CASSPGENQPQHF; CDR3nt: TGTGCCAGCTCACCAGGAGAAAATCAGCCCCAGCATTTT
v_gene: TRBV5-1; j_gene: TRBJ2-7; d_gene: -; abundance: -; CDR3aa: CASSPMGAFRYEQYF; CDR3nt: TGCGCCAGCAGCCCGATGGGGGCATTCCGGTACGAGCAGTACTTC
v_gene: TRBV27; j_gene: TRBJ1-5; d_gene: TRBD1; abundance: -; CDR3aa: CASSKTGGLGQPQHF; CDR3nt: TGTGCCAGCAGTAAGACAGGGGGCTTGGGTCAGCCCCAGCATTTT
v_gene: TRBV6-6; j_gene: TRBJ2-2; d_gene: -; abundance: -; CDR3aa: CASSYAGEVLGGELFF; CDR3nt: TGTGCCAGCAGTTACGCCGGGGAGGTGCTTGGCGGGGAGCTGTTTTTT
v_gene: TRBV19; j_gene: TRBJ2-5; d_gene: -; abundance: -; CDR3aa: CASSPRRITAVGETQYF; CDR3nt: TGTGCCAGTAGTCCCCGTAGGATTACAGCGGTCGGAGAGACCCAGTACTTC